The source of this T cell receptor beta chain is a study of tumor and adjacent non-tumor tissue in lung cancer. This sample's RNA came from whole unsorted tissue. Comments on this clonotype: Antigen: not known. The junction does not match germline at one end; this may be a read error.

Whole-study results and caveats: Tumor TCR diversity, when higher, was linked to shorter survival.

CDR3 size: 13 residues. Germline CDR1 is DFQATT and CDR2 is SNEGSKA (reference sequence). A modified ARM-PCR protocol with three rounds of nested PCR amplified TCRbeta. TCRdb re-derived calls from the multiplex PCR reads in MiXCR, one entry per CDR3 protein. Among more than 75,000 distinct CDR3 sequences listed, 65% to 90% were seen once. Sequenced material: lung tumor tissue. The receptor was isolated from a woman between 50 and 59 years old with non-small cell lung cancer. The rearrangement joins TRBV20-1 to TRBJ2-7; D possibly uses TRBD1 or TRBD2 (5 bases each). The CDR3 loop is CIANGADYYEQCF. The CDR3 DNA reads TGCATTGCTAACGGGGCTGACTACTACGAGCAGTGCTTC.